This TCR beta chain was identified during a study of blood T cell repertoires in COVID-19. Trimming cost V 3 bases and J 4 bases, with 14 bases left between them. This CDR3 spans 16 amino acids. CDR1 and CDR2 (germline): SGHRS, YFSETQ. Clones were sequenced by immunoSEQ multiplex PCR, and TCRdb holds only the in-frame ones, with some missing. Among over 85,000 clones listed, nearly 90% were seen once. V is TRBV5-1 and J is TRBJ2-6, with D perhaps TRBD1 (6 bases). The sample comprised peripheral blood. The TCR originated in a man aged 50-59 years with active COVID-19. In DNA, the CDR3 is TGCGCCAGCAGCTCCTTACAGGGATCCGGGGCCAACGTCCTGACTTTC. Protein: CASSSLQGSGANVLTF.